A single sample is the source of the 5 T cell receptor beta chains below, sequenced in a study of T-cell reconstitution after alpha-beta-depleted transplantation in children (dated by TCRdb to the mid-2010s). Taken with the paper, the label for treatment or condition translates to: allogeneic hematopoietic cell transplantation with graft depleted of TCRalphabeta T cells and CD19 B cells. Libraries were prepared through PCR. The data were produced on an Illumina HiSeq 2500. TCR libraries were prepared with molecular barcoding, using unique molecular identifiers to normalize TCRbeta repertoire quantification. TCRdb ran its own pipeline on the public reads, namely fastp trimming at Q25 and MiXCR clone calling, and kept in-frame beta chains. Duplicate CDR3 protein sequences are folded into a single record with the most common DNA and genes. Within this sample are around 110,000 distinct CDR3 sequences, with 10% of them counted one time only. The ten largest clones add up to roughly a third of the sample.

This specimen was PBMCs, taken before TCRalphabeta/CD19-depleted stem cell transplant. Every receptor here comes from a boy aged 2 to 10 with acute lymphoblastic leukemia, due to receive a stem cell transplant.

This clonotype was seen a few times. The CDR3 spells CSARDVETQYF. The CDR3 DNA follows: TGCAGTGCTAGAGACGTAGAGACCCAGTACTTC. The gene calls are TRBV20-1 and TRBJ2-5; D gene unclear. Trimming stripped 0 bases from V and 4 bases from J, with 3 bases between. Germline-derived CDR1 and CDR2 are DFQATT and SNEGSKA (reference sequence). The CDR3 extends over 11 amino acids.

Comments on this clonotype: This may stem from a read error, because a much larger clone lies one nucleotide away. This chain uses TRBV20-1 with TRBJ2-1, with D uncertain. CDR1 is DFQATT and CDR2 is SNEGSKA in the germline V gene (reference sequence). CDR3 size: 15 residues. The CDR3 loop is CCASPAGILMNEQFF. Written as DNA, the CDR3 is TGCTGTGCTTCCCCGGCCGGTATCCTTATGAATGAGCAGTTCTTC.

The V gene is TRBV20-1, the J gene TRBJ2-5, with a weak D call TRBD2 (5 bases). This CDR3 has 17 residues. V gave up 0 bases and J gave up 3 bases, with 20 bases separating them. Germline assignment: CDR1 DFQATT and CDR2 SNEGSKA (reference sequence). The CDR3 loop is CSAREVRGGLPKETQYF. Here the CDR3 DNA reads TGCAGTGCTAGAGAGGTTCGGGGTGGACTTCCTAAAGAGACCCAGTACTTC.

This clonotype has more than one count but fewer than ten. The J gene is TRBJ2-1, the V gene TRBV5-5; 9 positions agree with TRBD2. CDR3 size: 15 residues. V shed 2 bases, J shed 8 bases, and the junction held 8 bases outside the gene matches. Germline CDR1 SGHKS, CDR2 YYEKEE (reference sequence). The chain's CDR3 is CASSFAGGPAHEQFF. The CDR3 DNA follows: TGTGCCAGCAGCTTCGCGGGAGGGCCAGCACATGAGCAGTTCTTC.

The chain joins TRBV7-3 to TRBJ2-7; tentative D call: TRBD2 (7 bases). This CDR3 has 15 amino acids. The V end was cut by 1 base, the J end by 2 bases, with 12 bases between. Germline V gene data show CDR1 as SGHTA and CDR2 as FQGTGA. CDR3 protein: CASSLRDGGPYEQYF. In nucleotides, the CDR3 is TGTGCCAGCAGCTTAAGGGACGGGGGGCCCTACGAGCAGTACTTC.